This T cell receptor beta chain was captured by sequencing in a study of T cell changes during pregnancy in multiple sclerosis (dated by TCRdb to about 2019). Study-wide context: The study looked at changes in the T cell repertoire across pregnancy in women with multiple sclerosis.

With respect to this clone: The specificity of this receptor is unknown. Base quality data are lacking; no much larger clone is found one base away.

The CDR3 runs 15 amino acids, cysteine and phenylalanine included. The read is trimmed to its CDR3 DNA, 45 bases read in frame from base 1. CDR1 and CDR2, per the germline V gene, are SGHDN and FVKESK. Unmatched junction bases come to 6, with V trimmed by 9 bases and J by 3 bases. The library came from the immunoSEQ multiplex PCR assay. Here the immuneACCESS table is served through TCRdb, limited to in-frame sequences with V and J called. Missing clones are a known gap in these copies; in checked studies unresolved V genes cover under half, and the rest lacks a known reason. Present in this sample are some 36,000 clones, more than 85% of which were seen just once. The top ten constitute approximately 0.37% of the sample.

Here the sequenced sample was CD4+ T cells from peripheral blood mononuclear cells, taken in the second trimester of pregnancy. The chain couples TRBV14 to TRBJ2-2, with 11 bases aligning to TRBD2. The TCR originated in a female donor with multiple sclerosis, enrolled in a pregnancy study. The nucleotide sequence is given as TGTGCCAGTAGCGGGAGGGCGGTTGACACCGGGGAGCTGTTTTTT. Translated, this gives CASSGRAVDTGELFF. The full variable domain, with segments outside the CDR3 supplied by the reference TRBV14 and TRBJ2-2 proteins, appears as EAGVTQFPSHSVIEKGQTVTLRCDPISGHDNLYWYRRVMGKEIKFLLHFVKESKQDESGMPNNRFLAERTGGTYSTLKVQPAELEDSGVYFCASSGRAVDTGELFFGEGSRLTVL.